The TCR beta chain under discussion was sequenced for a study of blood T cell repertoires in COVID-19. Study processing details: Using reference gene primer amplification, nucleated cell counts were estimated. The protocol was immunoSEQ multiplex PCR, while the TCRdb copy is restricted to in-frame clones and leaves out a portion. V and J calls and clone size are copied from that table; D and trimming were computed from the DNA. Of roughly 220,000 clones listed, 65% to 90% are singletons. The study recruited people aged 18 to 89 years across approximately 25 US areas. Participants reported their clinical history, and cohort assignment relied on those reports. There are 15 residues in the CDR3. In germline, CDR1 is SGDLS, CDR2 YYNGEE. Trimming cost V 4 bases and J 5 bases; bases outside gene matches: 8.

The chain combines TRBV9 with TRBJ2-1; 8 bases are a match to TRBD1. The specimen was PBMCs or T cells enriched from blood (not recorded which). This TCR was sampled from a woman between 40 and 50 years old with acute COVID-19. The CDR3 DNA is TGTGCCAGCAGCCAAGGACAGGGACCAGACAATGAGCAGTTCTTC. Amino acid sequence: CASSQGQGPDNEQFF. The whole variable domain, filled in from reference TRBV9 and TRBJ2-1, reads DSGVTQTPKHLITATGQRVTLRCSPRSGDLSVYWYQQSLDQGLQFLIQYYNGEERAKGNILERFSAQQFPDLHSELNLSSLELGDSALYFCASSQGQGPDNEQFFGPGTRLTVL.